These 25 T cell receptor beta chains originate from one sample sequenced in a study of T cell repertoires in cytomegalovirus infection. TCRdb independently ran MiXCR on the reads; one entry per CDR3 protein. This sample has about 740,000 distinct CDR3 sequences, with approximately 40% found just once. The sample comprised PBMCs. The receptors were sampled from a human donor in good health (CMV status not recorded). Some clones in this sample may be carry-over from other donors' samples.

This clonotype was seen more than once but under ten times. This CDR3 reads CASSPGRQGSSPLHF. CDR3 coding DNA: TGTGCCAGCAGTCCCGGGCGACAGGGGAGTTCACCCCTCCACTTT. The chain has TRBV12-3 or TRBV12-4 and TRBJ1-6; 8 bases map to TRBD1. This CDR3 has 15 amino acids. Trimming removed 5 bases from V and 9 bases from J; junction bases left unmatched: 9.

The chain uses TRBV7-6 and TRBJ1-1, with D uncertain. Trimming stripped 2 bases from V and 1 base from J, with 14 bases between. There are 16 residues in the CDR3. Per the germline V gene, CDR1 is SGHVS and CDR2 is FNYEAQ. CDR3 nucleotide sequence: TGTGCCAGCAGCTTATTGTCGGGCGGCCAGAACACTGAAGCTTTCTTT. The encoded protein is CASSLLSGGQNTEAFF.

The sample holds a few counts of this clonotype. At one boundary the junction diverges from the germline segment, which might be a read error. The gene calls are TRBV5-3 and TRBJ2-3; 10 bases line up with TRBD1. TRBV5-3 is classed as an ORF, of uncertain function. The CDR3 consists of 16 residues. The CDR3 protein is CASSFGGQGPKDTQYF. The CDR3 region has the DNA TGTGCCAGCAGCTTCGGGGGACAGGGGCCCAAGGATACGCAGTATTTT.

The sample holds many counts of this clonotype. The V and J genes are TRBV19 and TRBJ1-2; D gene unclear. V was cut by 5 bases and J by 2 bases, with 15 bases left in between. Germline V gene sequence: CDR1 LNHDA, CDR2 SQIVND (reference sequence). This CDR3 is built from 15 residues. CDR3 sequence reads: CASSSVEAINYGYTF. CDR3 DNA sequence: TGTGCCAGTAGTTCGGTGGAGGCAATCAACTATGGCTACACCTTC.

This clonotype was seen only a few times. This chain joins TRBV25-1 and TRBJ1-2; D might be TRBD1 (6 bases). V gave up 8 bases and J gave up 2 bases, with 12 bases separating them. The CDR3 consists of 13 residues. Germline lookup yields CDR1 MGHDK and CDR2 SYGVNS. The CDR3 protein is CASGRGGNYGYTF. CDR3 DNA sequence: TGTGCCAGCGGCAGGGGTGGAAACTATGGCTACACCTTC.

The gene calls are TRBV19 and TRBJ2-1; D is undetermined. Trimming removed 10 bases at V and 7 bases at J, with 23 bases between. Germline values: CDR1 LNHDA, CDR2 SQIVND (reference sequence). The CDR3 loop spans 15 amino acids. CDR3 sequence: CAITFSGESLNEQFF. CDR3 coding DNA: TGTGCCATTACCTTCTCCGGTGAAAGCTTAAATGAGCAGTTCTTC.

The J gene is TRBJ2-5, the V gene TRBV28, with 10 bases lining up with TRBD1. This CDR3 comprises 14 residues. Germline V gives CDR1 MDHEN, CDR2 SYDVKM. After removal of 4 bases from V and 3 bases from J, the junction contained 2 bases not matched to a gene. This chain's CDR3 is CASSSGTGEETQYF. Here the CDR3 DNA reads TGTGCCAGCAGTTCCGGGACAGGGGAAGAGACCCAGTACTTC.

The genes are TRBV30 and TRBJ1-4; 9 bases agree with TRBD1. Germline V gene data show CDR1 as GTSNPN and CDR2 as SVGIG (reference sequence). There are 14 residues in the CDR3. V lost 0 bases to trimming and J lost 10 bases; unmatched junction nucleotides: 6. CDR3 residues: CAWSVDRGVGKLFF. The CDR3 nucleotides read TGTGCCTGGAGTGTGGACAGGGGTGTCGGAAAACTGTTTTTT.

The chain employs TRBV28 and TRBJ1-1; TRBD1 agrees at 7 bases. J was trimmed by 4 bases and V by 4 bases; bases with no gene match: 9. Per germline, CDR1 MDHEN and CDR2 SYDVKM. This CDR3 region has 15 residues. The CDR3 sequence: CASSWPGQPPTEAFF. For the CDR3, the DNA is TGTGCCAGCAGTTGGCCGGGACAGCCACCCACTGAAGCTTTCTTT.

This chain links TRBV20-1 with TRBJ2-7, with D perhaps matching TRBD1 or TRBD2 (7 bases each). The length of the CDR3 is 14 residues. V was cut by 3 bases and J by 6 bases, with 18 bases left in between. The germline CDR1 and CDR2 sequences are DFQATT and SNEGSKA (reference sequence). CDR3 loop: CSASLPGQRGEQYF. CDR3 sequence (DNA): TGCAGTGCTAGCCTCCCGGGACAGCGGGGCGAGCAGTACTTC.

This clonotype came up a few times. The rearrangement uses TRBV2 and TRBJ1-2; D may be TRBD1 (6 bases). Deletions cut 7 bases from V and 7 bases from J, with 22 bases between. The CDR3 is made up of 15 amino acids. Germline CDR1 SNHLY, CDR2 FYNNEI. The CDR3 coding sequence is TGTGCCAGCACGCCCCATCCAGGGGATAGGGTTGGCTACACCTTC. Translating gives CASTPHPGDRVGYTF.

This chain joins TRBV5-4 and TRBJ2-1; 9 bases fit TRBD2. CDR1 is SGHNT, CDR2 YYREEE, per germline (reference sequence). CDR3 size: 16 residues. The J segment lost 3 bases and the V segment lost 3 bases, leaving 7 bases of the junction unmatched. CDR3 sequence: CASSSSLAGDYNEQFF. As DNA, the CDR3 is TGTGCCAGCAGCTCTTCCTTAGCGGGAGACTACAATGAGCAGTTCTTC.

The chain combines TRBV19 with TRBJ2-7; TRBD2 is a possible D gene (6 bases). The length of the CDR3 is 15 residues. The V gene lost 3 bases and the J gene lost 0 bases, with 12 bases spanning the gap. Germline lookup yields CDR1 LNHDA and CDR2 SQIVND (reference sequence). CDR3 sequence: CASSIGLAVSYEQYF. In DNA, the CDR3 is TGTGCCAGTAGTATCGGGTTAGCGGTCTCCTACGAGCAGTACTTC.

This clonotype turned up a few times. The chain links TRBV24-1 to TRBJ2-2; 7 bases map to TRBD1. Germline V gene data show CDR1 as KGHDR and CDR2 as SFDVKD. V trimming: 4 bases; J trimming: 2 bases; junction bases outside the gene matches: 6. The CDR3 runs 16 residues. DNA of the CDR3: TGTGCCACCAGTGACTTCGGGACAGCTAACACCGGGGAGCTGTTTTTT. Translating it yields CATSDFGTANTGELFF.

The sample holds a few counts of this clonotype. This rearrangement joins TRBV10-3 to TRBJ2-3, with 10 bases that match TRBD2. Germline lookup yields CDR1 ENHRY and CDR2 SYGVKD. V shed 3 bases and J 7 bases; nucleotides not matched to a gene: 7. The CDR3 is made up of 15 amino acids. Here the CDR3 DNA reads TGTGCCATCAGTGACGAAAGCGGGAGGGCGAATACGCAGTATTTT. Translation gives CAISDESGRANTQYF.

This rearrangement joins TRBV20-1 to TRBJ2-7; D may be TRBD2 (6 bases). Between the trimmed V and J ends, which lost 0 bases and 12 bases, there was a span of 15 bases. This CDR3 is built from 12 residues. Germline CDR1 reads DFQATT; CDR2 reads SNEGSKA (reference sequence). The CDR3 region is CSAREEGRGWYF. The CDR3 nucleotides are TGCAGTGCTAGAGAGGAGGGGCGGGGCTGGTACTTC.

This clonotype was recorded many times. V gene TRBV19 combines with J gene TRBJ2-1; D is possibly TRBD2 (6 bases). V was clipped by 1 base and J by 8 bases, with 12 bases between them. Looked up from germline, CDR1 is LNHDA and CDR2 is SQIVND (reference sequence). This CDR3 has 14 residues. This chain's CDR3 is CASSIARGVDEQFF. The CDR3 nucleotides are TGTGCCAGTAGTATAGCACGCGGGGTTGATGAGCAGTTCTTC.

This clonotype was counted between two and nine times. The chain couples TRBV7-8 to TRBJ1-1; weak D call: TRBD1 (6 bases). The germline V and J ends were trimmed by 5 bases and 1 base, with 17 bases remaining between them. The CDR3 spans 16 residues. Looked up from germline, CDR1 is SGHVS and CDR2 is FQNEAQ. The CDR3 region has the DNA TGTGCCAGCAGCCATCCGGGGGCTCGAGAGAACACTGAAGCTTTCTTT. This codes for CASSHPGARENTEAFF.

This clonotype has more than one count but fewer than ten. The V call is TRBV24-1, the J call TRBJ1-2; TRBD1 aligns across 11 bases. The length of the CDR3 is 17 residues. With 3 bases clipped from V and 4 bases from J, the junction kept 9 bases outside the gene matches. Germline V gene data show CDR1 as KGHDR and CDR2 as SFDVKD. The CDR3 sequence is CATSDPRTGGASYGYTF. The DNA for the CDR3 is TGTGCCACCAGTGATCCCCGGACAGGGGGCGCCAGCTATGGCTACACCTTC.

This clonotype turned up a few times. The rearrangement joins TRBV5-4 to TRBJ2-3; either TRBD1 or TRBD2 may supply D (5 bases each). Germline CDR1 SGHNT, CDR2 YYREEE (reference sequence). The V and J ends lost 0 bases and 3 bases respectively, with 11 bases between them. This CDR3 has 15 residues. CDR3 sequence: CASSLGEGETDTQYF. Here the CDR3 DNA reads TGTGCCAGCAGCTTGGGAGAAGGGGAGACAGATACGCAGTATTTT.

The rearrangement uses TRBV5-5 and TRBJ1-3; the match to TRBD1 covers 8 bases. The J segment lost 7 bases and the V segment lost 5 bases, leaving 14 bases of the junction unmatched. Germline V lookup: CDR1 SGHKS, CDR2 YYEKEE (reference sequence). There are 16 residues in the CDR3. CDR3 protein: CASRRQGATLWNTIYF. CDR3 in DNA: TGTGCCAGCAGGCGTCAGGGGGCGACCCTCTGGAACACCATATATTTT.

Only a few counts were recorded for this clonotype. The chain's CDR3 is CASSLLSNTGELFF. The DNA of the CDR3 is TGTGCCAGCAGCTTACTTAGTAACACCGGGGAGCTGTTTTTT. The rearrangement links TRBV11-1 to TRBJ2-2, with no clear D. CDR1 and CDR2 (germline): SGHAT, FQDESV (reference sequence). Between the trimmed V and J ends, which lost 2 bases and 2 bases, there was a span of 6 bases. The CDR3 runs 14 residues.

This chain uses TRBV24-1 with TRBJ2-3; tentative D call: TRBD1 (5 bases). CDR3 size: 16 residues. V gave up 1 base and J gave up 4 bases, with 14 bases separating them. Germline V gene lookup returns CDR1 KGHDR and CDR2 SFDVKD. The CDR3 is CATSDLRQGSSDTQYF. In DNA form, the CDR3 reads TGTGCCACCAGTGATTTACGGCAGGGAAGTTCAGATACGCAGTATTTT.

Remarks on this clonotype: The CDR3 end shows no conserved phenylalanine or tryptophan, and so a read error is likely. The chain couples TRBV29-1 to TRBJ1-2; 10 bases match TRBD1. Trimming removed 3 bases from V and 8 bases from J; junction bases left unmatched: 9. In germline, CDR1 is SQVTM, CDR2 ANQGSEA. The CDR3 is 14 amino acids. The CDR3 bases are TGCAGCGTTGATGTGTCCGGGACAGGGGTCGGCTACACCTTA. This sequence encodes CSVDVSGTGVGYTL.

The chain uses TRBV7-2 and TRBJ2-1; 7 bases are a match to TRBD2. This CDR3 is 14 amino acids long. Germline V gene sequence: CDR1 SGHTA, CDR2 FQGNSA. The ends lost 1 base at V and 6 bases at J; junction bases unmatched: 3. CDR3 sequence: CASSLGWGGNEQFF. CDR3 DNA: TGTGCCAGCAGCTTAGGGTGGGGGGGCAATGAGCAGTTCTTC.